These T cell receptor beta chains were read from a single sample in a study of T cells after yellow fever vaccination. TCRdb fed the 5' RACE reads into MiXCR, producing one record per CDR3 protein. The data show some 250,000 distinct CDR3 sequences, with less than 9% seen just once and approximately 0.84% held by the top ten. Material: CD4+ T cells sorted from PBMCs, obtained 15 days after the yellow fever booster vaccination. Receptors were obtained from a man in his thirties or forties who received the YFV17D yellow fever vaccine. CDR3s include the opening cysteine and the closing phenylalanine or tryptophan. Fields, in order: J gene, V gene, CDR3 protein.

TRBJ2-3 TRBV18 CASSPREDTQYF
TRBJ2-1 TRBV5-1 CASSLSQSNEQFF
TRBJ2-7 TRBV5-1 CASSPRLGAPSTYEQYF
TRBJ2-2 TRBV5-4 CASSPMGGPSNSGELFF
TRBJ2-7 TRBV7-2 CASSPKWTYEQYF
TRBJ2-1 TRBV6-1 CASSRLAGVNNEQFF
TRBJ2-3 TRBV7-2 CASSSGLAPDTQYF
TRBJ2-3 TRBV6-2/TRBV6-3 CASSYSQGGRITDTQYF
TRBJ2-3 TRBV20-1 CCGSGRALWGTDTQYF
TRBJ2-3 TRBV11-2 CASSLERGGRLGLAGTDTQYF
TRBJ2-7 TRBV18 CASAGVGLRTNRPHEQYF
TRBJ2-4 TRBV18 CASSHRGERAKNIQYF
TRBJ2-7 TRBV5-1 CASRNQGAFGYEQYF
TRBJ2-3 TRBV5-1 CASSPQGVDTQYF
TRBJ1-4 TRBV5-1 CASSRDSRNEKLFF
TRBJ1-3 TRBV28 CASSNSGSGNTIYF
TRBJ2-1 TRBV10-3 CAISESVAAGGEQFF
TRBJ2-4 TRBV7-2 CASSSLEKKNIQYF
TRBJ2-7 TRBV5-1 CASSLGEGPRRVHEQYF
TRBJ2-3 TRBV7-2 CASSLAGWSTDTQYF
TRBJ2-5 TRBV5-1 CASSFGRERETQYF
TRBJ2-3 TRBV5-1 CASSYRTPSTDTQYF
TRBJ2-3 TRBV5-1 CASSPGWETDTQYF